This T cell receptor beta chain stems from a study of Ad26.COV2.S vaccination and SARS-CoV-2 variants (dated by TCRdb to the early 2020s). Study-wide context: Vaccine-arm donors were drawn from COV1001, a multicentre, randomized, double-blind, placebo-controlled phase I-IIa trial of Ad26.COV2.S in healthy adults. Ad26.COV2.S was administered intramuscularly at 5 x 10^10 or 1 x 10^11 viral particles, either as a single shot or as two shots given 56 days apart. Sequencing of the TCRbeta repertoire served to evaluate the specificity and breadth of SARS-CoV-2-reactive T cell receptors following Ad26.COV2.S vaccination. A total of about 30 samples were included in the TCR-sequenced set, comprising roughly 19 Ad26.COV2.S vaccine recipients, 5 placebo recipients and 8 SARS-CoV-2 convalescent individuals. Trial participants were randomized into five groups of five: low-dose or high-dose Ad26.COV2.S given once or twice, or placebo on both occasions. Blinding of investigators to trial group allocation was maintained during experiments and outcome assessment. The research as a whole found: It was noted by the authors that total T cell responses may have been underestimated by the TCR breadth and depth analyses. Compared with placebo recipients, Ad26.COV2.S recipients showed higher spike-specific TCR breadth (P = 0.0014). Comparable non-spike TCR breadth was observed between vaccine and placebo recipients, consistent with only spike being contained in the vaccine. Substantial breadth of spike-specific CD8+ and CD4+ T cell responses was reported after vaccination. Comparing responses between vaccine doses or regimens was not something the study was powered to do.

Interpreted using the paper, the treatment or condition label stands for: some 20 received Ad26.COV2.S at low or high dose, single or two shots; about 5 received placebo; per-sample allocation not given. Repertoires of vaccine and placebo recipients were sequenced from samples collected on day 63 after the first injection. In Cohort 1b, around 23 adults aged 18-55 years were enrolled at a single site in Boston, USA, between 29 July and 7 August 2020. Ad26.COV2.S consisted of a replication-incompetent adenovirus type 26 vector by which a prefusion-stabilized SARS-CoV-2 spike protein from the original Wuhan strain was expressed. The V and J ends are trimmed by 10 bases and 7 bases, leaving 16 bases between them. As encoded in the germline V gene, CDR1 is MNHEY while CDR2 is SVGAGI. Including the terminal cysteine and phenylalanine, the CDR3 comprises 12 residues. The retained sequence is limited to the CDR3, 36 bases, with the frame set at the first base.

Note on this clone: Its recognized antigen is unknown. Per-nucleotide qualities are absent, and no much larger clonotype sits a single base away.

TCRbeta CDR3 regions were sequenced with the immunoSEQ Assay. After extraction, genomic DNA underwent amplification by bias-controlled multiplex PCR, followed by high-throughput sequencing. In the original analysis: To quantify the absolute abundance of every unique TCRbeta CDR3 region, sequences were collapsed and filtered. T cell fraction was estimated by normalizing TCRbeta template counts to usable DNA, which was measured by amplifying reference genes present in all nucleated cells. Repertoire TCRs were annotated as SARS-CoV-2-specific when V gene, CDR3 amino acid sequence and J gene were exactly matched to a known reactive TCR set. The reference SARS-CoV-2 TCR set was obtained from MIRA and was filtered for enrichment in COVID-19-positive ImmuneCODE repertoires, whereby public or cross-reactive TCRs were removed. Using the MIRA antigens, annotated TCRs were further analysed by specific ORF or by position within an ORF. Depth was the summed frequency of annotated unique rearrangements, while breadth was defined as annotated unique rearrangements over total unique productive rearrangements. TCR breadth was compared between groups using two-sided Wilcoxon rank-sum tests. TCRdb provides this immuneACCESS table in a form limited to in-frame rearrangements. Some clones are lacking; in checked studies, under half of them reflect an unresolved V gene, and why the rest are absent is not known. The V and J calls and clone size are taken from that table; D and trimming were inferred from the DNA. For this sample there are roughly 510,000 clones; around nine tenths appear just once. Roughly 13% of the sample rests with the top ten.

The rearranged chain carries TRBV6-5 and TRBJ1-2; 6 matching bases give a weak D call of TRBD1. The receptor comes from a person aged 18 to 65 who received the Ad26.COV2.S COVID-19 vaccine or a placebo. This specimen consisted of peripheral blood, obtained in a trial of Ad26.COV2.S vaccine versus placebo. The DNA reads TGTGCCACCTCTACCCGACAGGCTGGCTACACCTTC. The encoded protein is CATSTRQAGYTF.